This is a list of T cell receptor beta chains from one sample in a study of CXCR3-negative and CXCR3-positive naive CD8 T cells. TCRdb reanalyzed the 5' RACE reads and collapses them to one entry per CDR3 protein, without DNA. The table gives 70,000 to 100,000 distinct CDR3 sequences; the top ten clones make up around 1.5% of it. The specimen sequenced was naive CXCR3- CD8+ T cells from blood. The receptor source for this set is a human donor in good health. Some clones in this sample may be carry-over from other donors' samples. Both conserved end residues are part of each CDR3. Each record gives: V gene, J gene, CDR3 protein.

v_call: TRBV5-4
j_call: TRBJ2-2
cdr3_aa: CASSLLAGELFF

v_call: TRBV6-5
j_call: TRBJ2-7
cdr3_aa: CASSYGAGEQYF

v_call: TRBV29-1
j_call: TRBJ2-5
cdr3_aa: CSVLMGVSETQYF

v_call: TRBV7-8
j_call: TRBJ2-7
cdr3_aa: CASSETSGSAKEQYF

v_call: TRBV30
j_call: TRBJ1-1
cdr3_aa: CAWSPGTGYTEAFF

v_call: TRBV13
j_call: TRBJ2-7
cdr3_aa: CASSKSGPLGEQYF

v_call: TRBV25-1
j_call: TRBJ2-3
cdr3_aa: CASSGGVYAYTDTQYF

v_call: TRBV29-1
j_call: TRBJ1-2
cdr3_aa: CRVEEYLRGVGGYTF

v_call: TRBV6-2/TRBV6-3
j_call: TRBJ2-5
cdr3_aa: CASSYRTSGRYQETQYF

v_call: TRBV6-2/TRBV6-3
j_call: TRBJ2-7
cdr3_aa: CASTEELAPLGEQYF

v_call: TRBV29-1
j_call: TRBJ2-7
cdr3_aa: CSVEGGHHEQYF

v_call: TRBV10-2
j_call: TRBJ1-2
cdr3_aa: CASSELWDRGLGYTF

v_call: TRBV5-6
j_call: TRBJ1-5
cdr3_aa: CASSLWYFYDETDNQPQHF

v_call: TRBV6-1
j_call: TRBJ2-7
cdr3_aa: CASSEGQTYEQYF

v_call: TRBV4-2
j_call: TRBJ2-7
cdr3_aa: CASSQDASGRVSNEQYF

v_call: TRBV20-1
j_call: TRBJ2-7
cdr3_aa: CSARGTGPYEQYF

v_call: TRBV2
j_call: TRBJ2-1
cdr3_aa: CASTSPTNEQFF

v_call: TRBV20-1
j_call: TRBJ2-3
cdr3_aa: CSARPGITDTQYF

v_call: TRBV4-3
j_call: TRBJ1-1
cdr3_aa: CASSQGGWITEAFF

v_call: TRBV10-3
j_call: TRBJ2-3
cdr3_aa: CAITDTDTQYF

v_call: TRBV29-1
j_call: TRBJ1-2
cdr3_aa: CSVEVRGQNNYGYTF

v_call: TRBV19
j_call: TRBJ2-7
cdr3_aa: CASSPGYNLVYEQYF